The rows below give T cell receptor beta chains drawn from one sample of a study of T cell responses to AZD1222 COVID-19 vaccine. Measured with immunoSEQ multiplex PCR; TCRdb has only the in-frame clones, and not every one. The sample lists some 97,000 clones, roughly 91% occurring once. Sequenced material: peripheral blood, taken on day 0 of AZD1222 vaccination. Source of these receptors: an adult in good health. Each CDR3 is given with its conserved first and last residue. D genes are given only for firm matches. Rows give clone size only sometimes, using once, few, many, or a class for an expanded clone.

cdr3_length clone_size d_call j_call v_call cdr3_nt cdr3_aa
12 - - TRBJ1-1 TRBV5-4 TGTGCCAGCAGCTTCGGGGGCACTGAAGCTTTCTTT CASSFGGTEAFF
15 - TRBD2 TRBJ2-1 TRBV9 TGTGCCAGCAGCGGGGGACTAGCGAACTACAATGAGCAGTTCTTC CASSGGLANYNEQFF
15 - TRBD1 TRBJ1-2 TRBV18 TGTGCCAGCTCACCAGAAATACAGGGGAACTATGGCTACACCTTC CASSPEIQGNYGYTF
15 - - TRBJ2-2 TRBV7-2 TGTGCCAGCACCGGGGGCGGGAGTGAAACCGGGGAGCTGTTTTTT CASTGGGSETGELFF
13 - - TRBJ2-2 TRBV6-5 TGTGCCAGCAGATCGACAGACACCGGGGAGCTGTTTTTT CASRSTDTGELFF
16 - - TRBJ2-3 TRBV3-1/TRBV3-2 TGTGCCAGCAGCCAAAGAAGAACATACTTCACAGATACGCAGTATTTT CASSQRRTYFTDTQYF
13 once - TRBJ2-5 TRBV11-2 TGTGCCAGCAGCTTAGCTGGGGCGGAGACCCAGTACTTC CASSLAGAETQYF
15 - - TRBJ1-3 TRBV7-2 TGTGCCAGCAGCTTAGCGCTGGGATCTGGAAACACCATATATTTT CASSLALGSGNTIYF
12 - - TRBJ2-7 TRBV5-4 TGTGCCAGCAGTCAGGGCTCCTACGAGCAGTACTTC CASSQGSYEQYF
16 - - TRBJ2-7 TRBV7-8 TGTGCCAGCAGCTTAAGGCAGAGAGGGAGCTCCTACGAGCAGTACTTC CASSLRQRGSSYEQYF
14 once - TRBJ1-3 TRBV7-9 TGTGCCAGCAGCTCGCCAAGCCAAGGAAACACCATATATTTT CASSSPSQGNTIYF
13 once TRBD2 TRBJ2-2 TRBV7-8 TGTGCCAGCGGGGGGGGTTACACCGGGGAGCTGTTTTTT CASGGGYTGELFF
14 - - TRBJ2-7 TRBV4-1 TGCGCCAGCAGCCCCCGACGAACTACTGGCGAGCAGTACTTC CASSPRRTTGEQYF
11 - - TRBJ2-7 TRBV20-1 TGCAGTGCCAGGGATAAAGGGGAGCAGTACTTC CSARDKGEQYF
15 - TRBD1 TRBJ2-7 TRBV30 TGTGCCTGGAGTCCAGGACAGGGGTTCGCATACGAGCAGTACTTC CAWSPGQGFAYEQYF
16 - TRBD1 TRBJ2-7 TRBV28 TGTGCCAGCAGCTCCACAGGGGGCTTATGGTCCTACGAGCAGTACTTC CASSSTGGLWSYEQYF
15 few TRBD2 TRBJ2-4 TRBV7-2 TGTGCCAGCAGACCAGGACTAGCGGGAGTCAACATTCAGTACTTC CASRPGLAGVNIQYF
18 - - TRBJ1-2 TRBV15 TGTGCCACCAGCAGAGGAGGCAGAACGGGGGCGGTTTCTAGTGGCTACACCTTC CATSRGGRTGAVSSGYTF
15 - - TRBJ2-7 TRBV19 TGTGCCAGTAGTATAGGTCAAGGGGGAAACTACGAGCAGTACTTC CASSIGQGGNYEQYF
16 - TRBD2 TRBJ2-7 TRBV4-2 TGTGCCAGCAGCCCTTTTGGGCTAGCGGTTGACTACGAGCAGTACTTC CASSPFGLAVDYEQYF
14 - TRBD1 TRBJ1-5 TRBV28 TGTGCCAGCACCCTCAGGGACAGTAGACAGCCCCAGCATTTT CASTLRDSRQPQHF
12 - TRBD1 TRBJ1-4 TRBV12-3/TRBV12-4 TGTGCCAGCATAGCACAGGGGGGAAAACTGTTTTTT CASIAQGGKLFF
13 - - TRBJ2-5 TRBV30 TGTGCCTGGAGTGTAGTTAAGGGAAAGACCCAGTACTTC CAWSVVKGKTQYF
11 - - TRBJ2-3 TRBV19 TGTGCCAGCCAGTGGGGACTCGGGGTGTATTTT CASQWGLGVYF
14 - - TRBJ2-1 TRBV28 TGTGCCAGCAGTTTATTAGGGTCATACAATGAGCAGTTCTTC CASSLLGSYNEQFF
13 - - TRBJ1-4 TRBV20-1 TGCAGTGCTAGTCAAGAAACTAATGAAAAACTGTTTTTT CSASQETNEKLFF
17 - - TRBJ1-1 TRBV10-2 TGCGCCAGCAGCAGACAGGTAGACCTAAACAGGAACACTGAAGCTTTCTTT CASSRQVDLNRNTEAFF
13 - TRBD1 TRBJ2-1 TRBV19 TGTGCCATCAAGGACAGGGGAGTCAATGAGCAGTTCTTC CAIKDRGVNEQFF
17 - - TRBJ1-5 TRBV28 TGTGCCAGCAGTTCCCCCATCTCGGGCAATAGCAATCAGCCCCAGCATTTT CASSSPISGNSNQPQHF
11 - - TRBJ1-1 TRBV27 TGTGCCAGCAGAAAGAACACTGAAGCTTTCTTT CASRKNTEAFF
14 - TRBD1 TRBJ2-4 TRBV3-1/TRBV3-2 TGTGCCAGCAGCCGAACAGGGGGCGGGAACATTCAGTACTTC CASSRTGGGNIQYF
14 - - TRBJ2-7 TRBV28 TGTGCCAGCAGGTTAGGATCTCCTTCCTACGAGCAGTACTTC CASRLGSPSYEQYF
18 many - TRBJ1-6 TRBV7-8 TGTGCCAGCAGCGTGCCTATCACAGAGAGCTCCTATAATTCACCCCTCCACTTT CASSVPITESSYNSPLHF
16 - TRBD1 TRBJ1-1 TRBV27 TGTGCCAGCAGTTTAAAGACAGGGGGTGGGAACACTGAAGCTTTCTTT CASSLKTGGGNTEAFF
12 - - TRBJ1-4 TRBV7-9 TGTGCCAGCAGCTCCGTGACTGAAAAACTGTTTTTT CASSSVTEKLFF
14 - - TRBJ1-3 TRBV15 TGTGCCACCAGCAGACCCGTGAGTGGAGGCACCATATATTTT CATSRPVSGGTIYF
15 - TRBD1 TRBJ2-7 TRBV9 TGTGCCAGCAGCGTAGTTGGGACAGGGGTGGACGAGCAGTACTTC CASSVVGTGVDEQYF
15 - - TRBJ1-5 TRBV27 TGTGCCAGCAGTTTATCACAGTATAGCAATCAGCCCCAGCATTTT CASSLSQYSNQPQHF
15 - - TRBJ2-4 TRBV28 TGTGCCAGCAGTTCCTTAGCGACGGCCAAAAACATTCAGTACTTC CASSSLATAKNIQYF
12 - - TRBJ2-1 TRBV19 TGTGCCAGTAGTATAGGTAAAAATGAGCAGTTCTTC CASSIGKNEQFF
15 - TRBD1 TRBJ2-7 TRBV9 TGTGCCAGCAGCGTAGCTCCGGGACAGACCTACGAGCAGTACTTC CASSVAPGQTYEQYF
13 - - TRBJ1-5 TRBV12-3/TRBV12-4 TGTGCCAGCAGTTTACTGGGCAATCAGCCCCAGCATTTT CASSLLGNQPQHF